The present entry profiles one T cell receptor (beta chain) with its context. The CDR3 covers 14 residues. Trimming cost V 2 bases and J 3 bases, with 10 bases left between them. Germline V lookup: CDR1 MDHEN, CDR2 SYDVKM. This sample was taken from a study of shared clonotypes between healthy human individuals. Sorted-subset replicate PCRs used approximately 200 ng of genomic DNA. This amount corresponded to 30,000 to 35,000 T cell genomes. Some clones are missing from TCRdb's copy, which holds only in-frame ones; the method was immunoSEQ multiplex PCR. This table holds roughly 400,000 clones, about 96% found once. Study donors comprised healthy, HIV-negative adults devoid of recent acute infection or vaccination.

The sequence was obtained from a man aged 25 to 40 in good health. The V gene is TRBV28, the J gene TRBJ1-2; D unresolved. Sequencing was performed on memory CD8+ T cells sorted from blood. Noted subset: CD45RO+ cells pooled with CCR7-negative TemRA cells. The CDR3 spells CASSLPALHYGYTF. Here the CDR3 DNA reads TGTGCCAGCAGTTTACCAGCCCTTCACTATGGCTACACCTTC.